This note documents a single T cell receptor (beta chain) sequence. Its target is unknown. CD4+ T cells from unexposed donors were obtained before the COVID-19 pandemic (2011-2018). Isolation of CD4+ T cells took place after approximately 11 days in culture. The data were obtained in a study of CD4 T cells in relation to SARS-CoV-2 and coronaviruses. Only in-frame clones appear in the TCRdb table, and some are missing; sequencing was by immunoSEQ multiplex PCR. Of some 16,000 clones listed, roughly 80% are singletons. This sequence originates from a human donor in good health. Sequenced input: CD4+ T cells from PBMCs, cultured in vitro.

CDR3 sequence: CASSLGLMGNEKLFF. CDR3 DNA sequence: TGTGCCAGCAGCTTAGGCCTCATGGGGAATGAAAAACTGTTTTTT. The chain is built from TRBV13 and TRBJ1-4; D is uncertain. The CDR3 sequence is 15 residues long. V lost 0 bases, J lost 5 bases, and 10 bases lay in between. The germline V gene has CDR1 PRHDT and CDR2 FYEKMQ (reference sequence).